A selection of T cell receptor beta chains follows, all from one sample in a study of blood T cell repertoires in COVID-19. Assay used: immunoSEQ multiplex PCR; TCRdb lists only in-frame clones, some missing. The table has 100,000 to 150,000 clones, roughly 83% seen once; the top ten hold about a sixth. Sequencing was performed on peripheral blood. Receptors were obtained from a woman over 75 with acute or convalescent COVID-19. Both conserved end residues are part of each CDR3. D genes are given only for firm matches. The size field is filled for only some rows; it gives once, few, many or a size class.

>.|TRBV11-2|.|TRBJ1-4
TGTGCCAGCAGCTTGGCAGGTCAAAAACTGTTTTTT
CASSLAGQKLFF
>TRBD2|TRBV7-8|few|TRBJ2-7
TGTGCCAGCAGCTTAGAGGGCGGGGGGAACTACGAGCAGTACTTC
CASSLEGGGNYEQYF
>TRBD2|TRBV5-1|.|TRBJ2-7
TGCGCCAGCAGCTCGGGTAGCGGGGGGATCCTCGGCGAGCAGTACTTC
CASSSGSGGILGEQYF
>TRBD1|TRBV15|.|TRBJ1-4
TGTGCCACCAGCGGAGACAGGGGGCGGGAAAAACTGTTTTTT
CATSGDRGREKLFF
>TRBD2|TRBV2|.|TRBJ2-2
TGTGCCAGCGGGGCGGGGGGCTACGCGAACACCGGGGAGCTGTTTTTT
CASGAGGYANTGELFF
>TRBD1|TRBV15|few|TRBJ1-1
TGTGCCACCAGCATGGACAGGTTCCCTGAAGCTTTCTTT
CATSMDRFPEAFF
>TRBD1|TRBV18|.|TRBJ2-7
TGTGCCAGCTCCGAGCGGACAGGGGGCGGCGAGCAGTACTTC
CASSERTGGGEQYF
>.|TRBV11-2|.|TRBJ1-1
TGTGCCAGTACCTCTGGAGGATTGCGAAACACTGAAGCTTTCTTT
CASTSGGLRNTEAFF
>TRBD2|TRBV29-1|.|TRBJ2-1
TGCAGCGTTGTTAGCTCAGTGGGCGGGGGTTACAATGAGCAGTTCTTC
CSVVSSVGGGYNEQFF
>TRBD1|TRBV7-8|.|TRBJ1-3
TGTGCCAGCAGCTCAAACAGGGGGTCGGGAAACACCATATATTTT
CASSSNRGSGNTIYF
>.|TRBV2|.|TRBJ2-7
TGTGCCAGCAGTGAACGGGTGGGGTTGGGACACTCCTACGAGCAGTACTTC
CASSERVGLGHSYEQYF
>TRBD1|TRBV5-1|.|TRBJ2-7
TGCGCCAGCAGCTCGCAGGGGGCCTCCTACGAGCAGTACTTC
CASSSQGASYEQYF
>.|TRBV7-9|.|TRBJ2-1
TGTGCCAGCAGCTTAGACTCATACAATGAGCAGTTCTTC
CASSLDSYNEQFF
>TRBD2|TRBV29-1|.|TRBJ2-7
TGCAGCGTGATCAAGCGGGGGGGCTACGAGCAGTACTTC
CSVIKRGGYEQYF
>TRBD1|TRBV2|.|TRBJ1-2
TGTGCCAGCAGTGAAGACCGACAGGGAAGAATCTATGGCTACACCTTC
CASSEDRQGRIYGYTF
>.|TRBV29-1|few|TRBJ2-3
TGCAGCGTTGAAGCGTATGGCGGAAGGAGGCCGAGAAACACAGATACGCAGTATTTT
CSVEAYGGRRPRNTDTQYF
>.|TRBV7-2|.|TRBJ2-2
TGTGCCAGCAGGGAGAGGAGAGATACCACCGGGGAGCTGTTTTTT
CASRERRDTTGELFF
>.|TRBV7-9|.|TRBJ1-1
TGTGCCAGCAGCTTAGCAGGAGGGAACACTGAAGCTTTCTTT
CASSLAGGNTEAFF
>TRBD1|TRBV2|.|TRBJ1-5
TGTGCCAGCAAAAAGGGGACAGGACTCAATCAGCCCCAGCATTTT
CASKKGTGLNQPQHF
>TRBD1|TRBV5-1|.|TRBJ2-7
TGCGCCAGCAGCGACGGGACAGTTCACTACGAGCAGTACTTC
CASSDGTVHYEQYF
>.|TRBV11-2|.|TRBJ1-1
TGTGCCAGCAGCTTAGTGAACGGTCCAGCTTTCTTT
CASSLVNGPAFF
>.|TRBV27|.|TRBJ1-1
TGTGCCAGCAGTTGGGGCAGGGGGAACACTGAAGCTTTCTTT
CASSWGRGNTEAFF
>TRBD1|TRBV5-1|once|TRBJ1-1
TGCGCCAGCAGCTTGGGCTGGGACAGGGGACCGAACACTGAAGCTTTCTTT
CASSLGWDRGPNTEAFF
>TRBD2|TRBV18|.|TRBJ2-7
TGTGCCAGCTCACGCGGGGGGGACTCCTACGAGCAGTACTTC
CASSRGGDSYEQYF
>.|TRBV21-1|.|TRBJ1-5
TGTGCTGGAACCCGAAAGGGGACTCATAGCAATCAGCCCCAGCATTTT
CAGTRKGTHSNQPQHF
>TRBD2|TRBV7-2|.|TRBJ2-1
TGTGCCAGCAGCTTACAGTTCATCGGGAGGCAGCAGTTCTTC
CASSLQFIGRQQFF
>.|TRBV5-1|.|TRBJ1-2
TGCGCCAGCAGCTTACACCGGAGTCAACAGGGAGGCTACACCTTC
CASSLHRSQQGGYTF
>.|TRBV6-6|.|TRBJ2-7
TGTGCCAGCACCCGTGGAAGTGGAAGATCTAGCGAGCAGTACTTC
CASTRGSGRSSEQYF
>.|TRBV7-9|.|TRBJ2-1
TGTGCCAGCAGCCTGGGGGCTAGAAGGAACAATGAGCAGTTCTTC
CASSLGARRNNEQFF
>.|TRBV6-2/TRBV6-3|.|TRBJ2-3
TGTGCCAGCAGTCCCACTGCACAGATAGGGCAGTATTTT
CASSPTAQIGQYF
>.|TRBV10-2|once|TRBJ2-7
TGCGCCAGCACGGGGATAAAGGTCTACGAGCAGTACTTC
CASTGIKVYEQYF
>.|TRBV10-1|.|TRBJ1-6
TGCGCCAGCAGTGAGTCGACGGGATACTGGAATAATTCACCCCTCCACTTT
CASSESTGYWNNSPLHF
>.|TRBV10-3|.|TRBJ1-2
TGTGCCATCAGTGGAGACAGGTATGGCTACACCTTC
CAISGDRYGYTF
>.|TRBV11-2|few|TRBJ2-6
TGTGCCAGCAGAGGGATCCGCAGGGGGGCTGGGGCCAACGTCCTGACTTTC
CASRGIRRGAGANVLTF
>TRBD2|TRBV20-1|.|TRBJ2-7
TGCAGTGCTAGTCTAGGACTAGCAGACAGCTCCTACGAGCAGTACTTC
CSASLGLADSSYEQYF
>TRBD2|TRBV5-1|.|TRBJ2-7
TGCGCCAGCAGCTTGCGAGCGGGGAGCTCCTACGAGCAGTACTTC
CASSLRAGSSYEQYF
>TRBD1|TRBV7-8|few|TRBJ2-2
TGTGCCAGCAGCTCAACAGGGGGCTCGAACACCGGGGAGCTGTTTTTT
CASSSTGGSNTGELFF
>TRBD2|TRBV11-3|.|TRBJ2-2
TGTGCCAGCAGCTCCCGCGGAGCTAGCGGGAGTGGCGGGGAGCTGTTTTTT
CASSSRGASGSGGELFF
>.|TRBV7-2|few|TRBJ1-5
TGTGCCAGCAGCTTAGGCCAGGCCCCACAGCCCCAGCATTTT
CASSLGQAPQPQHF
>TRBD2|TRBV12-5|.|TRBJ2-1
TGTGCTAGTGGCGGGACTAGCGGGACTGAGCAGTTCTTC
CASGGTSGTEQFF
>TRBD1|TRBV6-2/TRBV6-3|.|TRBJ1-5
TGTGCCAGCAGTCGACAGGGGGGTAATCAGCCCCAGCATTTT
CASSRQGGNQPQHF
>.|TRBV6-6|.|TRBJ1-1
TGTGCCAGCACCGCGGCGGGAAACACTGAAGCTTTCTTT
CASTAAGNTEAFF
>.|TRBV19|.|TRBJ1-5
TGTGCCAGTAGTATCTCTGGACAATTCAATCAGCCCCAGCATTTT
CASSISGQFNQPQHF
>.|TRBV6-5|.|TRBJ2-6
TGTGCCAGCAGTTACGTTTCGTCTGGGGCCAACGTCCTGACTTTC
CASSYVSSGANVLTF
>.|TRBV12-3/TRBV12-4|.|TRBJ1-4
TGTGCCAGCAGGGGGCTGGCTAATGAAAAACTGTTTTTT
CASRGLANEKLFF
>.|TRBV9|.|TRBJ2-1
TGTGCCAGCAGCGTACCCGGGCGGGGGCCTTACAATGAGCAGTTCTTC
CASSVPGRGPYNEQFF
>TRBD1|TRBV27|few|TRBJ1-1
TGTGCCAGCAGACTGACAGGGCTGAACACTGAAGCTTTCTTT
CASRLTGLNTEAFF
>TRBD1|TRBV5-1|.|TRBJ2-7
TGCGCCAGCAGCTTGAACACAGGGGGCGAGCAGTACTTC
CASSLNTGGEQYF
>.|TRBV18|.|TRBJ1-6
TGTGCCAGCTCACGGGGCAGGGAAGAAACTTCACCCCTCCACTTT
CASSRGREETSPLHF
>.|TRBV7-2|few|TRBJ1-2
TGTGCCAGCACCATTAGGAGCACGGCCGCGAGCTACACCTTC
CASTIRSTAASYTF
>.|TRBV18|.|TRBJ1-6
TGTGCCAGCTCACAACGACAGGCCGGATATAATTCACCCCTCCACTTT
CASSQRQAGYNSPLHF